The rows below give T cell receptor beta chains drawn from one sample of a study of blood T cells in healthy people across ages. One entry per CDR3 protein results from TCRdb running MiXCR on the 5' RACE reads. The sample includes fewer than 800,000 distinct CDR3 sequences, about 52% of them seen just once. Sequencing was done on a sample of blood. The receptor set was obtained from an older woman in good health. Both conserved end residues are part of each CDR3. D genes are given only for firm matches. Where a row states a size, it is once, few, many or the class of an expanded clone; other rows omit it.

d_gene,v_gene,j_gene,abundance,CDR3aa,CDR3nt
TRBD2,TRBV5-1,TRBJ2-1,-,CASSSGGTRHNEQFF,TGCGCCAGCAGCTCGGGGGGGACTAGACACAATGAGCAGTTCTTC
-,TRBV29-1,TRBJ1-1,few,CSVDRNNEAFF,TGCAGCGTTGACCGGAACAATGAAGCTTTCTTT
TRBD1,TRBV9,TRBJ1-2,once,CASSVGGPRTGGDGYTF,TGTGCCAGCAGCGTAGGCGGCCCTCGGACAGGGGGTGATGGCTACACCTTC
-,TRBV12-3/TRBV12-4,TRBJ1-4,-,CASSLKPSINEKLFF,TGTGCCAGCAGTTTAAAACCGTCGATAAATGAAAAACTGTTTTTT
TRBD1,TRBV7-9,TRBJ2-7,-,CASRPDRGGIYEQYF,TGTGCCAGCAGACCTGACAGGGGAGGTATTTACGAGCAGTACTTC
-,TRBV2,TRBJ2-5,many,CASLQLETQYF,TGTGCCAGCCTCCAGTTGGAGACCCAGTACTTC
TRBD1,TRBV7-2,TRBJ2-5,-,CASSPTTGANGQYF,TGTGCCAGCAGCCCGACAACAGGGGCCAATGGGCAGTACTTC
-,TRBV6-2/TRBV6-3,TRBJ2-7,few,CASRGRTISYEQYF,TGTGCCAGCAGGGGACGGACCATCTCCTACGAGCAGTACTTC
TRBD2,TRBV7-9,TRBJ2-1,-,CASSLVTSGRDEQFF,TGTGCCAGCAGCTTAGTGACTAGCGGGAGGGATGAGCAGTTCTTC
-,TRBV15,TRBJ2-1,-,CATSREGREYNEQFF,TGTGCCACCAGCAGAGAAGGACGGGAATACAATGAGCAGTTCTTC
TRBD2,TRBV7-2,TRBJ2-5,few,CASRRAGGPETQYF,TGTGCCAGTCGGAGGGCGGGAGGTCCAGAGACCCAGTACTTC
TRBD1,TRBV12-3/TRBV12-4,TRBJ1-2,-,CASSWDRRGYTF,TGTGCCAGCAGCTGGGACAGAAGAGGCTACACCTTC
-,TRBV30,TRBJ2-7,few,CAGSIEHEQYF,TGTGCCGGGAGTATTGAGCACGAGCAGTACTTC
-,TRBV3-1,TRBJ1-2,few,CASSQDLAQGQAYGYTF,TGTGCCAGCAGCCAAGATCTCGCTCAGGGCCAAGCCTATGGCTACACCTTC
-,TRBV7-8,TRBJ2-3,few,CASSSGRTQYF,TGTGCCAGCAGCTCAGGGCGCACGCAGTATTTT
-,TRBV7-2,TRBJ2-1,few,CASSLRGGGNEQFF,TGTGCCAGCAGCTTAAGGGGCGGAGGCAATGAGCAGTTCTTC
-,TRBV11-2,TRBJ1-2,-,CASSLPTSAPTF,TGTGCCAGCAGCCTACCGACCAGTGCTCCCACCTTC
TRBD1,TRBV12-3/TRBV12-4,TRBJ2-5,-,CASSPTRTGWETQYF,TGTGCCAGCAGTCCCACCAGGACAGGCTGGGAGACCCAGTACTTC
TRBD2,TRBV4-2,TRBJ2-5,few,CASSQQTSGAVETQYF,TGTGCCAGCAGCCAACAGACTAGCGGGGCCGTGGAGACCCAGTACTTC
TRBD1,TRBV7-2,TRBJ2-7,-,CASSRTGTGNYEQYF,TGTGCCAGCAGCCGAACCGGGACAGGAAACTACGAGCAGTACTTC
TRBD1,TRBV24-1,TRBJ2-6,-,CATSGWDRVGTGANVLTF,TGTGCCACCAGTGGCTGGGACAGGGTAGGTACTGGGGCCAACGTCCTGACTTTC
-,TRBV27,TRBJ2-5,-,CASSTTLTSGEQYF,TGTGCCAGCAGTACTACGCTCACGTCGGGTGAGCAGTACTTC
-,TRBV15,TRBJ2-5,-,CATSREQSGSGPYNEQYF,TGTGCCACCAGCAGAGAACAGTCGGGTAGCGGCCCCTACAATGAGCAGTACTTC
-,TRBV6-5,TRBJ1-5,few,CASSPGQFYSNQPQHF,TGTGCCAGCAGTCCAGGACAGTTCTATAGCAATCAGCCCCAGCATTTT
TRBD1,TRBV28,TRBJ1-5,-,CASRNIATGGNQPQHF,TGTGCCAGCAGGAACATCGCGACAGGGGGCAATCAGCCCCAGCATTTT
-,TRBV5-1,TRBJ1-2,-,CASSFVGSGGYTF,TGCGCCAGCAGCTTCGTGGGTTCGGGTGGCTACACCTTC
-,TRBV27,TRBJ2-1,-,CASSLLAGTTLYNEQFF,TGTGCCAGCAGTTTACTCGCTGGGACGACGCTTTACAATGAGCAGTTCTTC
TRBD1,TRBV20-1,TRBJ2-3,-,CSARDPQGARDTQYF,TGCAGTGCTAGAGACCCACAGGGGGCTAGAGATACGCAGTATTTT
-,TRBV25-1,TRBJ1-4,few,CATGRLGEKLFF,TGTGCCACCGGACGGCTCGGTGAAAAACTGTTTTTT
TRBD2,TRBV7-2,TRBJ2-3,-,CASRDASGRVDTQYF,TGTGCCAGCAGAGACGCTAGCGGGAGAGTAGATACGCAGTATTTT
-,TRBV15,TRBJ1-5,-,CATSALWGSYNQPQHF,TGTGCCACCAGCGCCCTCTGGGGCAGTTACAATCAGCCCCAGCATTTT
-,TRBV15,TRBJ2-7,few,CATSREKTASYEQYF,TGTGCCACCAGCAGAGAGAAGACAGCCTCCTACGAGCAGTACTTC
TRBD1,TRBV10-3,TRBJ1-4,-,CAISEDRGGKLFF,TGTGCCATCAGTGAGGACAGGGGGGGAAAACTGTTTTTT
-,TRBV29-1,TRBJ2-7,-,CSLSLGGGGSYEQYF,TGCAGCTTGAGCTTGGGGGGAGGTGGATCCTACGAGCAGTACTTC
-,TRBV27,TRBJ2-3,-,CASSLGGGVGADTQYF,TGTGCCAGCAGTTTAGGGGGGGGCGTCGGCGCAGATACGCAGTATTTT
TRBD1,TRBV5-1,TRBJ2-1,-,CASSTGQYNEQFF,TGCGCCAGCAGCACGGGACAGTACAATGAGCAGTTCTTC
TRBD1,TRBV29-1,TRBJ1-1,-,CSVAPRQGRVITEAFF,TGCAGCGTCGCCCCTAGACAGGGCCGGGTCATCACTGAAGCTTTCTTT
-,TRBV5-1,TRBJ2-5,-,CASSARPQETQYF,TGCGCCAGCAGCGCGCGCCCCCAAGAGACCCAGTACTTC
TRBD2,TRBV6-6,TRBJ2-7,-,CASSYYLAGADSYEQYF,TGTGCCAGCAGTTACTACCTAGCGGGAGCCGACTCCTACGAGCAGTACTTC
-,TRBV20-1,TRBJ2-7,few,CSARDVEGGFSYEQYF,TGCAGTGCTAGAGACGTGGAAGGGGGATTCTCCTACGAGCAGTACTTC
TRBD1,TRBV7-9,TRBJ2-7,-,CASIPGTGAPYEQYF,TGTGCCAGCATTCCAGGGACAGGGGCCCCCTACGAGCAGTACTTC